This is a list of T cell receptor beta chains from one sample in a study of blood T cell repertoires in COVID-19. Method: immunoSEQ multiplex PCR; TCRdb's copy keeps in-frame clones and lacks some. The sample lists 110,000 or so clones, 84% occurring once. Sequencing was carried out using peripheral blood. The receptor set was obtained from a woman between 40 and 50 years old with acute or convalescent COVID-19. Both conserved end residues are part of each CDR3. The D gene is left open where the match is weak. Clone size is shown for a subset of rows, as once, few, many or a class of expanded clone.

j_call: TRBJ2-7; d_call: -; clone_size: -; v_call: TRBV1; cdr3_aa: CTSSQVGPTTRTGANYEQYF; cdr3_nt: TGCACCAGCAGCCAAGTGGGCCCCACGACCCGGACAGGGGCCAACTACGAGCAGTACTTC
j_call: TRBJ2-1; d_call: TRBD2; clone_size: -; v_call: TRBV6-5; cdr3_aa: CASRGGLAGGEQFF; cdr3_nt: TGTGCCAGCAGGGGCGGACTAGCGGGGGGGGAGCAGTTCTTC
j_call: TRBJ2-3; d_call: TRBD1; clone_size: -; v_call: TRBV30; cdr3_aa: CAWTVGGSTDTQYF; cdr3_nt: TGTGCCTGGACGGTAGGGGGCTCCACAGATACGCAGTATTTT
j_call: TRBJ2-1; d_call: -; clone_size: -; v_call: TRBV11-2; cdr3_aa: CASSFRRQTNEQFF; cdr3_nt: TGTGCCAGCAGCTTCAGGAGGCAAACCAATGAGCAGTTCTTC
j_call: TRBJ1-1; d_call: TRBD1; clone_size: -; v_call: TRBV10-3; cdr3_aa: CAIRTGLGTEAFF; cdr3_nt: TGTGCCATCAGGACAGGGTTAGGGACTGAAGCTTTCTTT
j_call: TRBJ2-1; d_call: -; clone_size: once; v_call: TRBV12-3/TRBV12-4; cdr3_aa: CASSFWTQVEQFF; cdr3_nt: TGTGCCAGCAGTTTTTGGACTCAGGTTGAGCAGTTCTTC
j_call: TRBJ1-1; d_call: -; clone_size: -; v_call: TRBV6-5; cdr3_aa: CASRRLRLNTEAFF; cdr3_nt: TGTGCCAGCAGGAGACTGAGACTTAACACTGAAGCTTTCTTT
j_call: TRBJ2-5; d_call: TRBD2; clone_size: -; v_call: TRBV2; cdr3_aa: CASSEGLAGVTIQYF; cdr3_nt: TGTGCCAGCAGTGAAGGTCTAGCGGGGGTCACGATCCAGTACTTC
j_call: TRBJ2-3; d_call: -; clone_size: -; v_call: TRBV7-6; cdr3_aa: CASSPSTDTQYF; cdr3_nt: TGTGCCAGCAGCCCTAGCACAGATACGCAGTATTTT
j_call: TRBJ1-6; d_call: TRBD1; clone_size: -; v_call: TRBV5-1; cdr3_aa: CASSLGTGTNSPLHF; cdr3_nt: TGCGCCAGCAGCTTGGGGACAGGGACTAATTCACCCCTCCACTTT
j_call: TRBJ1-1; d_call: -; clone_size: -; v_call: TRBV14; cdr3_aa: CASSQRGFGTEAFF; cdr3_nt: TGTGCCAGCAGCCAGCGGGGATTCGGCACTGAAGCTTTCTTT
j_call: TRBJ1-1; d_call: TRBD1; clone_size: -; v_call: TRBV2; cdr3_aa: CASSRQGLEAFF; cdr3_nt: TGTGCCAGCTCACGACAGGGATTGGAAGCTTTCTTT
j_call: TRBJ2-1; d_call: -; clone_size: -; v_call: TRBV2; cdr3_aa: CASMRQFSSYNEQFF; cdr3_nt: TGTGCCAGCATGAGGCAGTTTTCCTCCTACAATGAGCAGTTCTTC
j_call: TRBJ1-5; d_call: -; clone_size: -; v_call: TRBV27; cdr3_aa: CASSLQGSGNQPQHF; cdr3_nt: TGTGCCAGCAGTCTACAGGGTTCGGGCAATCAGCCCCAGCATTTT
j_call: TRBJ2-1; d_call: -; clone_size: few; v_call: TRBV30; cdr3_aa: CAWSYLVRGGAYNEQFF; cdr3_nt: TGTGCCTGGAGTTACCTAGTGAGGGGGGGCGCCTACAATGAGCAGTTCTTC
j_call: TRBJ2-2; d_call: TRBD1; clone_size: once; v_call: TRBV9; cdr3_aa: CASSVTGAYTGELFF; cdr3_nt: TGTGCCAGCAGCGTAACAGGGGCGTACACCGGGGAGCTGTTTTTT
j_call: TRBJ1-3; d_call: TRBD1; clone_size: once; v_call: TRBV15; cdr3_aa: CATSLGQGSSGNTIYF; cdr3_nt: TGTGCCACCAGCCTGGGACAGGGTAGCTCTGGAAACACCATATATTTT
j_call: TRBJ1-1; d_call: -; clone_size: -; v_call: TRBV15; cdr3_aa: CATSSQGRNTEAFF; cdr3_nt: TGTGCCACCAGCAGCCAGGGGAGGAACACTGAAGCTTTCTTT
j_call: TRBJ1-2; d_call: -; clone_size: -; v_call: TRBV11-2; cdr3_aa: CASSFLAGGGYTF; cdr3_nt: TGTGCCAGCAGCTTTTTAGCCGGGGGGGGCTACACCTTC
j_call: TRBJ1-2; d_call: TRBD1; clone_size: -; v_call: TRBV6-6; cdr3_aa: CASSFLTGTAPRYTF; cdr3_nt: TGTGCCAGCAGTTTTCTAACAGGGACAGCCCCCCGCTACACCTTC
j_call: TRBJ1-6; d_call: -; clone_size: once; v_call: TRBV7-2; cdr3_aa: CASSSDRRGSPLHF; cdr3_nt: TGTGCCAGCAGCTCCGACCGTCGGGGTTCACCCCTCCACTTT
j_call: TRBJ2-3; d_call: TRBD1; clone_size: -; v_call: TRBV7-2; cdr3_aa: CASSPRQGPTDTQYF; cdr3_nt: TGTGCCAGCAGCCCACGACAGGGCCCCACAGATACGCAGTATTTT
j_call: TRBJ2-7; d_call: -; clone_size: -; v_call: TRBV28; cdr3_aa: CASSSPGELRAYEQYF; cdr3_nt: TGTGCCAGCAGCTCCCCAGGGGAGCTAAGAGCCTACGAGCAGTACTTC
j_call: TRBJ1-1; d_call: TRBD1; clone_size: few; v_call: TRBV10-3; cdr3_aa: CAISDRENTEAFF; cdr3_nt: TGTGCCATCAGCGACAGGGAGAACACTGAAGCTTTCTTT
j_call: TRBJ1-6; d_call: -; clone_size: few; v_call: TRBV5-4; cdr3_aa: CASSFPQPSPLHF; cdr3_nt: TGTGCCAGCAGCTTCCCACAGCCGTCACCCCTCCACTTT
j_call: TRBJ2-5; d_call: TRBD2; clone_size: -; v_call: TRBV5-1; cdr3_aa: CASSLDSGGLKTQYF; cdr3_nt: TGCGCCAGCAGCTTGGATAGCGGGGGGTTGAAGACCCAGTACTTC
j_call: TRBJ2-7; d_call: TRBD1; clone_size: -; v_call: TRBV30; cdr3_aa: CAWSVQQGVLYEQYF; cdr3_nt: TGTGCCTGGAGTGTACAACAGGGGGTTCTCTACGAGCAGTACTTC
j_call: TRBJ2-7; d_call: -; clone_size: -; v_call: TRBV6-5; cdr3_aa: CASKGEMQGQEQYF; cdr3_nt: TGTGCCAGCAAGGGCGAGATGCAGGGGCAGGAGCAGTACTTC
j_call: TRBJ1-1; d_call: TRBD1; clone_size: -; v_call: TRBV4-1; cdr3_aa: CASSSILTGTEAFF; cdr3_nt: TGCGCCAGCAGCTCCATATTGACAGGGACTGAAGCTTTCTTT
j_call: TRBJ1-1; d_call: TRBD1; clone_size: once; v_call: TRBV7-3; cdr3_aa: CASSPTGGYTVFTEAFF; cdr3_nt: TGTGCCAGCAGCCCTACAGGGGGCTATACAGTTTTCACTGAAGCTTTCTTT
j_call: TRBJ2-1; d_call: -; clone_size: -; v_call: TRBV5-5; cdr3_aa: CASSPTAGSSYNEQFF; cdr3_nt: TGTGCCAGCAGCCCAACGGCCGGGAGCTCCTACAATGAGCAGTTCTTC
j_call: TRBJ2-1; d_call: TRBD2; clone_size: -; v_call: TRBV19; cdr3_aa: CASSMDGTTYNEQFF; cdr3_nt: TGTGCCAGTAGTATGGACGGGACTACCTACAATGAGCAGTTCTTC
j_call: TRBJ2-1; d_call: -; clone_size: -; v_call: TRBV6-1; cdr3_aa: CASSEALYAGDNEQFF; cdr3_nt: TGTGCCAGCAGTGAAGCGCTCTATGCCGGAGACAATGAGCAGTTCTTC
j_call: TRBJ1-4; d_call: -; clone_size: -; v_call: TRBV5-5; cdr3_aa: CAPPRDNEKLFF; cdr3_nt: TGTGCCCCCCCTCGGGATAATGAAAAACTGTTTTTT
j_call: TRBJ2-3; d_call: -; clone_size: -; v_call: TRBV24-1; cdr3_aa: CATSDPSTDTQYF; cdr3_nt: TGTGCCACCAGTGATCCTAGCACAGATACGCAGTATTTT
j_call: TRBJ1-5; d_call: -; clone_size: -; v_call: TRBV5-8; cdr3_aa: CASSPQGLQPQHF; cdr3_nt: TGTGCCAGCAGCCCGCAGGGTCTTCAGCCCCAGCATTTT
j_call: TRBJ2-7; d_call: TRBD2; clone_size: -; v_call: TRBV2; cdr3_aa: CASRGGTYEQYF; cdr3_nt: TGTGCCAGCAGGGGGGGGACCTACGAGCAGTACTTC
j_call: TRBJ2-2; d_call: TRBD1; clone_size: -; v_call: TRBV5-1; cdr3_aa: CASSLGTGRTGELFF; cdr3_nt: TGCGCCAGCAGCTTGGGGACAGGGAGGACCGGGGAGCTGTTTTTT
j_call: TRBJ2-3; d_call: -; clone_size: -; v_call: TRBV9; cdr3_aa: CASSVAQNTDTQYF; cdr3_nt: TGTGCCAGCAGCGTAGCACAGAACACAGATACGCAGTATTTT
j_call: TRBJ1-1; d_call: -; clone_size: once; v_call: TRBV3-1/TRBV3-2; cdr3_aa: CASRHKGGGTEAFF; cdr3_nt: TGTGCCAGCAGACACAAGGGGGGGGGAACTGAAGCTTTCTTT
j_call: TRBJ1-2; d_call: TRBD1; clone_size: -; v_call: TRBV12-3/TRBV12-4; cdr3_aa: CASSSRTGGPLF; cdr3_nt: TGTGCCAGCAGTTCCCGGACAGGGGGCCCGTTGTTC
j_call: TRBJ1-6; d_call: -; clone_size: -; v_call: TRBV10-1; cdr3_aa: CASSVGREMYNSPLHF; cdr3_nt: TGCGCCAGCAGTGTGGGCAGGGAAATGTATAATTCACCCCTCCACTTT
j_call: TRBJ1-3; d_call: -; clone_size: -; v_call: TRBV9; cdr3_aa: CASSVLGDSGNTIYF; cdr3_nt: TGTGCCAGCAGCGTCCTGGGAGACTCTGGAAACACCATATATTTT
j_call: TRBJ1-2; d_call: -; clone_size: -; v_call: TRBV24-1; cdr3_aa: CAPPRVEGPIWYGYTF; cdr3_nt: TGTGCCCCCCCACGAGTTGAGGGCCCCATTTGGTATGGCTACACCTTC
j_call: TRBJ2-1; d_call: -; clone_size: -; v_call: TRBV5-4; cdr3_aa: CASSLQGKEQFF; cdr3_nt: TGTGCCAGCAGCTTGCAGGGTAAGGAGCAGTTCTTC
j_call: TRBJ2-7; d_call: -; clone_size: -; v_call: TRBV25-1; cdr3_aa: CASSVTGTSLGEQYF; cdr3_nt: TGTGCCAGCAGTGTGACAGGCACAAGTTTGGGCGAGCAGTACTTC
j_call: TRBJ1-3; d_call: -; clone_size: -; v_call: TRBV7-8; cdr3_aa: CASSPPDNSGNTIYF; cdr3_nt: TGTGCCAGCAGCCCGCCGGACAACTCTGGAAACACCATATATTTT
j_call: TRBJ2-3; d_call: TRBD2; clone_size: -; v_call: TRBV18; cdr3_aa: CASSRTSGGADTQYF; cdr3_nt: TGTGCCAGCTCACGGACTAGCGGGGGGGCAGATACGCAGTATTTT
j_call: TRBJ1-2; d_call: TRBD1; clone_size: -; v_call: TRBV19; cdr3_aa: CASSIAQGAEGYTF; cdr3_nt: TGTGCCAGTAGTATAGCACAGGGGGCAGAGGGCTACACCTTC
j_call: TRBJ2-3; d_call: TRBD1; clone_size: -; v_call: TRBV7-9; cdr3_aa: CASSSGTGGMTDTQYF; cdr3_nt: TGTGCCAGCAGCTCCGGGACAGGGGGCATGACAGATACGCAGTATTTT
j_call: TRBJ1-4; d_call: -; clone_size: -; v_call: TRBV19; cdr3_aa: CASRDGSGVGEKLFF; cdr3_nt: TGTGCCAGTAGGGACGGCTCAGGGGTAGGCGAAAAACTGTTTTTT
j_call: TRBJ2-3; d_call: -; clone_size: -; v_call: TRBV5-6; cdr3_aa: CASSLPPVHTQYF; cdr3_nt: TGTGCCAGCAGCTTGCCCCCGGTTCATACGCAGTATTTT
j_call: TRBJ2-1; d_call: TRBD2; clone_size: -; v_call: TRBV7-2; cdr3_aa: CASSLRSGTSGEQFF; cdr3_nt: TGTGCCAGCAGCTTAAGGTCAGGGACTAGCGGTGAGCAGTTCTTC
j_call: TRBJ2-3; d_call: TRBD2; clone_size: -; v_call: TRBV5-1; cdr3_aa: CASSSASGGAGTDTQYF; cdr3_nt: TGCGCCAGCAGTTCAGCTAGCGGGGGGGCCGGGACAGATACGCAGTATTTT
j_call: TRBJ2-1; d_call: -; clone_size: -; v_call: TRBV2; cdr3_aa: CASSEDPREQFF; cdr3_nt: TGTGCCAGCAGTGAAGACCCCCGGGAGCAGTTCTTC